This T cell receptor (beta chain) came from a study of cytomegalovirus exposure and HLA in healthy donors. Per germline, CDR1 PRHDT and CDR2 FYEKMQ (reference sequence). V shed 5 bases and J 5 bases; nucleotides not matched to a gene: 10. The CDR3 loop spans 17 amino acids. Whole-study results and caveats: Immune exposure information available was restricted to CMV serostatus. Per published reports, the classifier diagnosed cytomegalovirus status with high specificity and sensitivity.

Primers included in the PCR were 60 Vbeta and 13 Jbeta primers. Using immunoSEQ multiplex PCR, the repertoire was profiled, and TCRdb retains in-frame clones only, with some absent. The table has about 170,000 clones, approximately 84% seen once; the top ten hold over 2%. As regards this clone: Antigen unknown.

The receptor comes from a man aged 30-40 years in good health and CMV-seropositive. This chain links TRBV13 with TRBJ2-1; 12 bases align to TRBD2. The source material was PBMCs. In DNA form, the CDR3 reads TGTGCCAGCAGCCCAGCAGGACTAGCGGGACTAAACAATGAGCAGTTCTTC. Amino acid sequence: CASSPAGLAGLNNEQFF.